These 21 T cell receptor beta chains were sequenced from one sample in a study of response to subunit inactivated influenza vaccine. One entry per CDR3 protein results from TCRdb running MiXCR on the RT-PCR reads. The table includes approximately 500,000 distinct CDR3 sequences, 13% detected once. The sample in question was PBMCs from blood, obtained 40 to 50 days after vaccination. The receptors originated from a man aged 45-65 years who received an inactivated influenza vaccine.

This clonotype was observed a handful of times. CDR3 in amino acids: CSARVRDRGYEQYF. The CDR3 region has the DNA TGCAGTGCTAGAGTCCGGGACAGGGGCTACGAGCAGTACTTC. This rearrangement joins TRBV20-1 to TRBJ2-7, with TRBD1 identical over 10 bases. The V segment lost 1 base and the J segment 3 bases; nucleotides outside the gene matches: 3. The CDR3 loop spans 14 amino acids. Germline CDR1 and CDR2: DFQATT and SNEGSKA (reference sequence).

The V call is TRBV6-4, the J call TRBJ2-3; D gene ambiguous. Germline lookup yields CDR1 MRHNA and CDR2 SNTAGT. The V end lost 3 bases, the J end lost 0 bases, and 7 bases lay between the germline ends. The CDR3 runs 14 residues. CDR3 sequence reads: CASSEDDSTDTQYF. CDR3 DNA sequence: TGTGCCAGCAGTGAAGACGATAGCACAGATACGCAGTATTTT.

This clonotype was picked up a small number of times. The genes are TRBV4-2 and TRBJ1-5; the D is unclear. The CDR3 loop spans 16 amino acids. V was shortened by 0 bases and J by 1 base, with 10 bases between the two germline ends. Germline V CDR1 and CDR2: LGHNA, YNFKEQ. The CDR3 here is CASSQDLTRSNQPQHF. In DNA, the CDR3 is TGTGCCAGCAGCCAAGATTTGACCAGGAGCAATCAGCCCCAGCATTTT.

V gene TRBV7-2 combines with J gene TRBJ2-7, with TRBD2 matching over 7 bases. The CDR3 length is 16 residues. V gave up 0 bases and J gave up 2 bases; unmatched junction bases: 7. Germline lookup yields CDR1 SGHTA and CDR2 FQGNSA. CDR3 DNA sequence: TGTGCCAGCAGCTTAGCGCGGCTAGCGGAACCCTACGAGCAGTACTTC. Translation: CASSLARLAEPYEQYF.

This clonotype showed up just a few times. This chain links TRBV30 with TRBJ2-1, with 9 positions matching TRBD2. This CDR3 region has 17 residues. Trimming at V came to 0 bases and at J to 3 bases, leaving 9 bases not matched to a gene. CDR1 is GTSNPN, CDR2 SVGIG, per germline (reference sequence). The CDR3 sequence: CAWSVLWVSGGYNEQFF. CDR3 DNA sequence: TGTGCCTGGAGTGTACTGTGGGTTAGCGGGGGCTACAATGAGCAGTTCTTC.

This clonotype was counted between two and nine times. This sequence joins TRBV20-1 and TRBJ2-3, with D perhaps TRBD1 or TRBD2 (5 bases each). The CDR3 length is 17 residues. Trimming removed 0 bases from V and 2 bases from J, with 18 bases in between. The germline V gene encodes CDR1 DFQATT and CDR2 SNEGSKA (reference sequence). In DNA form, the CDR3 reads TGCAGTGCTAGAGAGTGGGGGAGCAGATCTTCCACAGATACGCAGTATTTT. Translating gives CSAREWGSRSSTDTQYF.

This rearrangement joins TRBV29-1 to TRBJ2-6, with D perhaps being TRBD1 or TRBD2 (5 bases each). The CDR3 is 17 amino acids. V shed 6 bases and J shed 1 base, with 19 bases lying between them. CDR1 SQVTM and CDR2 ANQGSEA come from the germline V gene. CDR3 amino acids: CSVGTGERLSGANVLTF. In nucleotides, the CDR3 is TGCAGCGTGGGGACGGGCGAAAGACTATCTGGGGCCAACGTCCTGACTTTC.

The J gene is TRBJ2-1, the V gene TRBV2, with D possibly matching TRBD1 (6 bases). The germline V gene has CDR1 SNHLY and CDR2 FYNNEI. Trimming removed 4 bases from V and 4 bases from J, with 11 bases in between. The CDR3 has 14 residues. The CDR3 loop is CASSADSRYNEQFF. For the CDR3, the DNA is TGTGCCAGCAGTGCGGACAGTCGGTACAATGAGCAGTTCTTC.

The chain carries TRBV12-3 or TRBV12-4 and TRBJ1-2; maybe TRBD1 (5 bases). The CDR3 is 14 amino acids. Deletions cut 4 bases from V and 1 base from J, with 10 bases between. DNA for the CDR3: TGTGCCAGCAGTTCGTCGACAGATAACTATGGCTACACCTTC. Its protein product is CASSSSTDNYGYTF.

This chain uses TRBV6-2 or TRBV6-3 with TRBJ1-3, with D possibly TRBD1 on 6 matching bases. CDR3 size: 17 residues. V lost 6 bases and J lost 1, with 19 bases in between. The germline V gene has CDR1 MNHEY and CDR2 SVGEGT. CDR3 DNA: TGTGCCAGCAGCTCGACCGGGACACGCATGTCTGGAAACACCATATATTTT. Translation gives CASSSTGTRMSGNTIYF.

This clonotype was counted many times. The CDR3 is CASDDGRREKLFF. The CDR3 DNA sequence: TGTGCCAGTGACGACGGCCGACGGGAAAAACTGTTTTTT. The chain has TRBV19 and TRBJ1-4; D ambiguous. Per germline, CDR1 LNHDA and CDR2 SQIVND (reference sequence). V lost 8 bases, J lost 8 bases, and 15 bases lay in between. CDR3 length: 13 residues.

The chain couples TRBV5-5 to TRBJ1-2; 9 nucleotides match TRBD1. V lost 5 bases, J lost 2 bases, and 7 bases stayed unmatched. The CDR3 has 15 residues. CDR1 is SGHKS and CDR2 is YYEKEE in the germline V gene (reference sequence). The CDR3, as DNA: TGTGCCAGCAGACCTCCGGGACAGGGAAACTATGGCTACACCTTC. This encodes CASRPPGQGNYGYTF.

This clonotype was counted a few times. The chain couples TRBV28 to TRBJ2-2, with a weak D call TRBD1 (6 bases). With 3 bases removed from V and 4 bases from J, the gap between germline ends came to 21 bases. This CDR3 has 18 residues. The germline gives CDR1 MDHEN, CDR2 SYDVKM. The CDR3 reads CASSFWDTRKSLTGELFF. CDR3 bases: TGTGCCAGCAGTTTCTGGGACACCCGGAAATCCCTCACCGGGGAGCTGTTTTTT.

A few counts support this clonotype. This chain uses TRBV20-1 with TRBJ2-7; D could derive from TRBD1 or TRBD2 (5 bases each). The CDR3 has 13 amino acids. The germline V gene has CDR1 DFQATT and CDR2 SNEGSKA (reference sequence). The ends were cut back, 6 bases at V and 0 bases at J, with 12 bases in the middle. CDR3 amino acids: CSAPGANSYEQYF. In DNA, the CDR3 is TGCAGTGCGCCCGGGGCCAACTCCTACGAGCAGTACTTC.

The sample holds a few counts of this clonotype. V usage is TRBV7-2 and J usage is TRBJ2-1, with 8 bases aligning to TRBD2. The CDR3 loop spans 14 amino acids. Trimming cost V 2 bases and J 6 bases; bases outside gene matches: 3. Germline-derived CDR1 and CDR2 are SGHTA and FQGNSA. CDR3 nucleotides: TGTGCCAGCAGCTTAATGACTAGCGTCAATGAGCAGTTCTTC. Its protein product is CASSLMTSVNEQFF. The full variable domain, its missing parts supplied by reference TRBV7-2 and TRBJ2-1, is GAGVSQSPSNKVTEKGKDVELRCDPISGHTALYWYRQSLGQGLEFLIYFQGNSAPDKSGLPSDRFSAERTGGSVSTLTIQRTQQEDSAVYLCASSLMTSVNEQFFGPGTRLTVL.

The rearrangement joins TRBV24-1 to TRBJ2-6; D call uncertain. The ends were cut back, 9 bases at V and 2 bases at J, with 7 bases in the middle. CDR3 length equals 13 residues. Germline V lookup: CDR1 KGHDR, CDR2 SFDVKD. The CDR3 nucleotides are TGTGCCACCCTCCAGACTGGGGCCAACGTCCTGACTTTC. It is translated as CATLQTGANVLTF.

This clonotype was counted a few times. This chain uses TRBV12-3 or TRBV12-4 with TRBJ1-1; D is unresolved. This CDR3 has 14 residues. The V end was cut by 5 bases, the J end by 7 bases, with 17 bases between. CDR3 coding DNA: TGTGCCAGCAGTCTGACCCTGAGGACCAATGAAGCTTTCTTT. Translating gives CASSLTLRTNEAFF.

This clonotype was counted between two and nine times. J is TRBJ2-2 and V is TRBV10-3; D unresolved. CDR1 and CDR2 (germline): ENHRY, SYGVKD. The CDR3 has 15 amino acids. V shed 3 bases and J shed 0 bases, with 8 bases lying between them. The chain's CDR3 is CAISERPPNTGELFF. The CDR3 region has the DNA TGTGCCATCAGTGAACGACCACCGAACACCGGGGAGCTGTTTTTT.

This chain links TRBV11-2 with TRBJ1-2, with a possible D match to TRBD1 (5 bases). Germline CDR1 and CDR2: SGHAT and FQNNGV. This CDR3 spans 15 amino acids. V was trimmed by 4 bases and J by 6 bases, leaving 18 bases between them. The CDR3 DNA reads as TGTGCCAGCAGCTCCTTAACGTCTGGGGCGGATGGCTACACCTTC. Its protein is CASSSLTSGADGYTF.

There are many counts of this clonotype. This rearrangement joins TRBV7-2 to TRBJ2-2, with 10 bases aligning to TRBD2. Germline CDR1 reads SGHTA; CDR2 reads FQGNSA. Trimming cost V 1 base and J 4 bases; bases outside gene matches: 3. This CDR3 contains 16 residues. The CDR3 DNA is TGTGCCAGCAGCTTAGTAGCGGGAGGTCTCACCGGGGAGCTGTTTTTT. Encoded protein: CASSLVAGGLTGELFF.

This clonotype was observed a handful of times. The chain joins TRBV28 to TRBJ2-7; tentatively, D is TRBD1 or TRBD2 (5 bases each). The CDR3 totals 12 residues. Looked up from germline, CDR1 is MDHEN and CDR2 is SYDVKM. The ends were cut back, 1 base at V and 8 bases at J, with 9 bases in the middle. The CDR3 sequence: CASSLLGEKQYF. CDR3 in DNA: TGTGCCAGCAGTTTATTGGGGGAAAAGCAGTACTTC.